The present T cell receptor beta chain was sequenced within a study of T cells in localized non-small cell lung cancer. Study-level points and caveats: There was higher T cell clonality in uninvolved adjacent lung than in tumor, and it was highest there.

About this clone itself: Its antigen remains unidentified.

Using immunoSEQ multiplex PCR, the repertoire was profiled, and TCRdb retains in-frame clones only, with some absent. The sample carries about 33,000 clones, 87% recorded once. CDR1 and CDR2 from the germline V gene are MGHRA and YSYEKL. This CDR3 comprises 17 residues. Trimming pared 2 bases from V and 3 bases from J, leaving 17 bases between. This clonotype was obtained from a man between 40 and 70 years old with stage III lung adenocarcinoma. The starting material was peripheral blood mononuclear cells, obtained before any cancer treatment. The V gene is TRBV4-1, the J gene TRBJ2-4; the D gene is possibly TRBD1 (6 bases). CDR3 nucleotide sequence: TGCGCCAGCAGCCAAATCAGGTGGGGGCAGGTCAAAAACATTCAGTACTTC. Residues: CASSQIRWGQVKNIQYF.